These 8 T cell receptor beta chains originate from one sample sequenced in a study of T cells in Graves' hyperthyroidism and ophthalmopathy. Amplified regions were TCR beta CDR3 sequences from RNA transcripts. The TCR CDR3 first-round RT-PCR relied on the HTBI primer set. TCRdb independently ran MiXCR on the multiplex PCR reads; one entry per CDR3 protein. The sample yields about 640,000 distinct CDR3 sequences, about 14% seen once. The sequencing input was blood. All receptors come from a woman aged 45-60 years with Graves' ophthalmopathy.

The chain links TRBV12-5 to TRBJ1-5, with D tentatively TRBD1 (6 bases). Germline CDR1 is LGHNT and CDR2 is FRNRAP. This CDR3 has 15 amino acids. Trimming shortened V by 4 bases and J by 0 bases, and 10 bases separated the two germline ends. CDR3 sequence reads: CASGWDKNSNQPQHF. CDR3 nucleotides: TGTGCTAGTGGTTGGGACAAGAATAGCAATCAGCCCCAGCATTTT.

This clonotype was seen ten or more times. The junction departs from germline at one end; a sequencing error may be responsible. The chain recombines TRBV20-1 with TRBJ2-1; TRBD2 agrees at 9 bases. Germline assignment: CDR1 DFQATT and CDR2 SNEGSKA (reference sequence). The CDR3 runs to 16 residues. CDR3 bases: TGCAGTGTTAGAAACCCCGGGGGACTAGCCTTCAATGAGCAGTTCTTC. It codes for CSVRNPGGLAFNEQFF.

This sequence joins TRBV6-1 and TRBJ2-2; TRBD2 might be the D (6 bases). Trimming pared 10 bases from V and 3 bases from J, leaving 15 bases between. The CDR3 loop spans 14 amino acids. Germline loops: CDR1 MNHNS, CDR2 SASEGT. For the CDR3, the DNA is TGTGCCACTACTAAGGGAGGCTACACCGGGGAGCTGTTTTTT. Protein: CATTKGGYTGELFF.

V usage is TRBV20-1 and J usage is TRBJ2-6; no definite D call. This CDR3 is 15 amino acids long. Germline V gene lookup returns CDR1 DFQATT and CDR2 SNEGSKA (reference sequence). V lost 1 base and J 2 bases, leaving 9 bases between the germline ends. The CDR3 protein is CSARGLVAGANVLTF. The CDR3 DNA reads TGCAGTGCTAGAGGTTTGGTTGCTGGGGCCAACGTCCTGACTTTC.

This rearrangement joins TRBV15 to TRBJ1-2; 7 bases map to TRBD1. This CDR3 comprises 16 residues. Germline V lookup: CDR1 LNHNV, CDR2 YYDKDF (reference sequence). V shed 0 bases, J shed 1 base, and the junction held 5 bases outside the gene matches. As DNA, the CDR3 is TGTGCCACCAGCAGAGATACAGGGGTGGATAACTATGGCTACACCTTC. It encodes CATSRDTGVDNYGYTF.

A few counts support this clonotype. The rearrangement joins TRBV19 to TRBJ2-1; 12 bases agree with TRBD2. The ends lost 9 bases at V and 7 bases at J; junction bases unmatched: 7. Germline assignment: CDR1 LNHDA and CDR2 SQIVND (reference sequence). This CDR3 is 14 amino acids long. CDR3 sequence reads: CASRLLAGGNEQFF. Written as DNA, the CDR3 is TGTGCCAGCAGGTTACTAGCGGGAGGTAATGAGCAGTTCTTC.

This clonotype was counted at least ten times. The V gene is TRBV29-1, the J gene TRBJ2-1, with D hard to call. CDR3 length: 12 amino acids. V dropped 0 bases and J dropped 9 bases, with 9 bases sitting between them. Per the germline V gene, CDR1 is SQVTM and CDR2 is ANQGSEA. This chain's CDR3 is CSVEDVIGEQFF. DNA of the CDR3: TGCAGCGTTGAAGATGTTATCGGTGAGCAGTTCTTC.

This clonotype has at least ten counts. The gene calls are TRBV28 and TRBJ1-2; D remains unclear. Trimming stripped 5 bases from V and 2 bases from J, with 12 bases between. Germline CDR1 is MDHEN and CDR2 is SYDVKM. The CDR3 spans 14 residues. In nucleotides, the CDR3 is TGTGCCAGCAGTCTCGGACTGAGGAACTATGGCTACACCTTC. Its protein is CASSLGLRNYGYTF.